This TCR beta chain was identified in a study of Ad26.COV2.S vaccination and SARS-CoV-2 variants. In the study overall: Once, or twice with 56 days between doses, Ad26.COV2.S was given intramuscularly.

The protocol was immunoSEQ multiplex PCR, while the TCRdb copy is restricted to in-frame clones and leaves out a portion. The repertoire holds some 340,000 clones, around four fifths seen once, with 2% to 2.5% in the top ten. CDR3 length equals 15 residues. V was cut by 5 bases and J by 1 base, with 14 bases left in between. In germline, CDR1 is SGHTA, CDR2 FQGNSA. Note on this clone: Its antigen is not known.

General study results and limits: Non-spike TCR breadth was similar in vaccine and placebo recipients. Reportedly, after vaccination the spike-specific CD8+ and CD4+ T cell responses displayed substantial breadth.

The treatment is: 19 received Ad26.COV2.S at low or high dose, single or two shots; about 5 received placebo; per-sample allocation not given. The study sampled participants on day 63 after the first vaccine or placebo injection. Source: peripheral blood, taken in a trial of Ad26.COV2.S vaccine versus placebo. This clonotype was sampled from a person between 18 and 65 years old who received the Ad26.COV2.S COVID-19 vaccine or a placebo. The chain joins TRBV7-2 to TRBJ1-1; perhaps TRBD1 as D (5 bases). CDR3 amino acids: CASSPSTAENTEAFF. In DNA, the CDR3 is TGTGCCAGCAGCCCCTCGACAGCAGAGAACACTGAAGCTTTCTTT.